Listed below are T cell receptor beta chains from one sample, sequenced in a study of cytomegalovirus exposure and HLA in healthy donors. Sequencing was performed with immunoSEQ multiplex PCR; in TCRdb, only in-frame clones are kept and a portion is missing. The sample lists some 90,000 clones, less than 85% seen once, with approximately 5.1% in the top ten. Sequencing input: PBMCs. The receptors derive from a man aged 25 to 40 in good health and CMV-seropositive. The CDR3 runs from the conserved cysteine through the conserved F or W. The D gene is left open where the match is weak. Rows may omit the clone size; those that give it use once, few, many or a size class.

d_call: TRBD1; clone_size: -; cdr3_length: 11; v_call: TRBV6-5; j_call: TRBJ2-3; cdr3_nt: TGTGCCAGCAGTTACAAGGGGGCGCGGTATTTT; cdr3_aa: CASSYKGARYF
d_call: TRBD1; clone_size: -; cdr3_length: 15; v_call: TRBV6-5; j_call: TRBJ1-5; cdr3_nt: TGTGCCAGCAGGCCGACAGGGGGCTCCAATCAGCCCCAGCATTTT; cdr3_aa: CASRPTGGSNQPQHF
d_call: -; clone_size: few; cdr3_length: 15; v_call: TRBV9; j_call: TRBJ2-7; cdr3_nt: TGTGCCAGCAGCGTAAAGCCCGGAGAGAACTACGAGCAGTACTTC; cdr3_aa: CASSVKPGENYEQYF
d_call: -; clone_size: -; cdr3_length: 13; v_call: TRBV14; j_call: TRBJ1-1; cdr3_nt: TGTGCCAGCAGCCTTCAGGCGAACACTGAAGCTTTCTTT; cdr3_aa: CASSLQANTEAFF
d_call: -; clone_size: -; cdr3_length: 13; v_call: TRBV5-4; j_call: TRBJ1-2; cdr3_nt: TGTGCCAGCAGCTTTGCGGGAGATAAGGGCTACACCTTC; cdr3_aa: CASSFAGDKGYTF
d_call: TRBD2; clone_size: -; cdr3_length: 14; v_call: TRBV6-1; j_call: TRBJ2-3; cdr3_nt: TGTGCCAGCACCCGGGGGGGCAGCACAGATACGCAGTATTTT; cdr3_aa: CASTRGGSTDTQYF
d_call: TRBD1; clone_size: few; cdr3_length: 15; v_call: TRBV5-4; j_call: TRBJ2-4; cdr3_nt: TGTGCCAGCAGCCTTCCGGGACAGGGCAAAAACATTCAGTACTTC; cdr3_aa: CASSLPGQGKNIQYF
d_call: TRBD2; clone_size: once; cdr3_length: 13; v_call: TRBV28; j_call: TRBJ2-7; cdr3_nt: TGTGCCAGCAGTTTGACTAGCGCCTACGAGCAGTACTTC; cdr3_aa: CASSLTSAYEQYF
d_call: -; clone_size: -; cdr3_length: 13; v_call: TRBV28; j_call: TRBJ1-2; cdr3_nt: TGTGCCAGCAGAGAAGGGGGATCCTATGGCTACACCTTC; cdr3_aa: CASREGGSYGYTF
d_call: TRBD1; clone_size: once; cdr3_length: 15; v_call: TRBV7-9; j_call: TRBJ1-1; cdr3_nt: TGTGCCAGCAGCTCCTGGTCAGGGGGCGGGACTGAAGCTTTCTTT; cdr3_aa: CASSSWSGGGTEAFF
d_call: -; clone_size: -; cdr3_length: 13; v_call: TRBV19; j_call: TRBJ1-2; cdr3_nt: TGTGCCAGTAGGGATGGGCGTGACTATGGCTACACCTTC; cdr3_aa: CASRDGRDYGYTF
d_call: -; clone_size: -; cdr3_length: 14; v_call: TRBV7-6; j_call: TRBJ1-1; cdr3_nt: TGTGCCAGCAGCTCGACAGCAAAGAACACTGAAGCTTTCTTT; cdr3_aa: CASSSTAKNTEAFF
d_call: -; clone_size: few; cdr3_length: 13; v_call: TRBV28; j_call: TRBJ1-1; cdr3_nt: TGTGCCAGCAGTTTACCTCAGGGACTTGAAGCTTTCTTT; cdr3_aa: CASSLPQGLEAFF
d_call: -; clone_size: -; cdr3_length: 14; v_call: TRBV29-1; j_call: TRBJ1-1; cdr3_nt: TGCAGCGTTGCCGTTGGCAGATTGAACACTGAAGCTTTCTTT; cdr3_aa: CSVAVGRLNTEAFF
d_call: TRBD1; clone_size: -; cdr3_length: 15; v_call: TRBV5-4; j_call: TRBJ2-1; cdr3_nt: TGTGCCAGCAGCTCCCGGGACAGGGGTTCCAATGAGCAGTTCTTC; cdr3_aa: CASSSRDRGSNEQFF
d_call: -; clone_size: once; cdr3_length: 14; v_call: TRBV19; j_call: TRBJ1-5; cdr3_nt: TGTGCCAGTAGTGTAGCCCCCGGGAGTCAGCCCCAGCATTTT; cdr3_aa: CASSVAPGSQPQHF
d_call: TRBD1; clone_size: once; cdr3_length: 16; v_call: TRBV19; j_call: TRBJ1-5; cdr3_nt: TGTGCCAGTAGTATAGAAGGGGGCAGGAGCAATCAGCCCCAGCATTTT; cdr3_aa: CASSIEGGRSNQPQHF
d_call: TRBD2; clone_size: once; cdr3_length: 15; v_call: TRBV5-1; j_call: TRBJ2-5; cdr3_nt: TGCGCCAGCAGCTTGGGCGTAATAGCGGGAGAGTTGCAGTACTTC; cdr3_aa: CASSLGVIAGELQYF
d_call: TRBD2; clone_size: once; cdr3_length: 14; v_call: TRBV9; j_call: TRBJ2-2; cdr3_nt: TGTGCCAGCAGCCCCACCCAGCGGGAGGGGGAGCTGTTTTTT; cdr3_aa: CASSPTQREGELFF
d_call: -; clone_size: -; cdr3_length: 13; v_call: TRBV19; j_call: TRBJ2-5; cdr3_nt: TGTGCCAGTAGTATACTAGCGCAAGAGACCCAGTACTTC; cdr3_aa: CASSILAQETQYF
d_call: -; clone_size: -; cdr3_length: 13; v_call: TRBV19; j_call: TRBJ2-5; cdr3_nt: TGTGCCAGTACCCTGGGAGGCCAAGAGACCCAGTACTTC; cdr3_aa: CASTLGGQETQYF
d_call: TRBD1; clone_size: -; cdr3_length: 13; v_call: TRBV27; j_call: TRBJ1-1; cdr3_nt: TGTGCCAGCAGTTTAGGACAGGGCTCTGAAGCTTTCTTT; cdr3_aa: CASSLGQGSEAFF
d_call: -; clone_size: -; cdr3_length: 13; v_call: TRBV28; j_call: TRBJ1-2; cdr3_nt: TGTGCCACCACCACCTGGGACAATCATGGCTACACCTTC; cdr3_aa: CATTTWDNHGYTF
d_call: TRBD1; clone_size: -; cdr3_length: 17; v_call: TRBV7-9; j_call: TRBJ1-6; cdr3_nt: TGTGCCAGCAGCTTAGCCCGGGACAGGTCATCTAATTCACCCCTCCACTTT; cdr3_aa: CASSLARDRSSNSPLHF
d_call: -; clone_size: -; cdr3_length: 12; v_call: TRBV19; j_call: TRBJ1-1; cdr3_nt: TGTGCCAGTAGTATGAGAAACACTGAAGCTTTCTTT; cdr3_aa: CASSMRNTEAFF
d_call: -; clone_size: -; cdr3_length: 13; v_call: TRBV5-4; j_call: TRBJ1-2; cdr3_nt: TGTGCCAGCACCTTGGACAAAACGTTTGGCTACACCTTC; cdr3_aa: CASTLDKTFGYTF
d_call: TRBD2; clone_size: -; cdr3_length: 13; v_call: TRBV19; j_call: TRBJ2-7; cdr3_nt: TGTGCCAGTAGTAGGACTAGCGGCTACGAGCAGTACTTC; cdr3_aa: CASSRTSGYEQYF
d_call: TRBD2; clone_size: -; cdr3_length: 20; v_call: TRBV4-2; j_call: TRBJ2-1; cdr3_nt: TGTGCCAGCAGCCTCCGGACTAGCGGGAGGGAGATGGATTTTAACTATGAGCAGTTCTTC; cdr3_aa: CASSLRTSGREMDFNYEQFF
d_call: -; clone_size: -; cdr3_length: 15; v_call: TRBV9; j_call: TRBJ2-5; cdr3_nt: TGTGCCAGCAGCTTACGAATGGCGGTCCAAGAGACCCAGTACTTC; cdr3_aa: CASSLRMAVQETQYF
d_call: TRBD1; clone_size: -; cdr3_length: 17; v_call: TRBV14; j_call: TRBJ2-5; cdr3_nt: TGTGCCAGCAGCCAAGATTGGGGACAGGGGTTGAGAGAGACCCAGTACTTC; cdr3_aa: CASSQDWGQGLRETQYF
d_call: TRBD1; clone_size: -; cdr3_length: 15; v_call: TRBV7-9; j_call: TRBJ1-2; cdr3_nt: TGTGCCAGCAGCTTAGCGGGACAGGGGGCGCATGGCTACACCTTC; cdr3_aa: CASSLAGQGAHGYTF
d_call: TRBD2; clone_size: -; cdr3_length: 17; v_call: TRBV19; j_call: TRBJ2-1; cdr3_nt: TGTGCCAGTAGTATAAGCGGTCGGCGTACTGGGGGGGATGAGCAGTTCTTC; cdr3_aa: CASSISGRRTGGDEQFF
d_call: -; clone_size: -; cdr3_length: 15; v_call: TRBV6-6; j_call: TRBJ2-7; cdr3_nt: TGTGCCAGCAGTTACTCTAGCGGAACCTCCTACGAGCAGTACTTC; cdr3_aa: CASSYSSGTSYEQYF
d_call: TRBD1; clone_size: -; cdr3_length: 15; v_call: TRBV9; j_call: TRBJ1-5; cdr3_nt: TGTGCCAGCAGCCCAGGGACAGGGGGGAGCCAGCCCCAGCATTTT; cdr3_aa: CASSPGTGGSQPQHF
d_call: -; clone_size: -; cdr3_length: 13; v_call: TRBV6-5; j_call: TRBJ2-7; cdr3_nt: TGTGCCAGCAGTTACGGGTTGACGGGCGAGCAGTACTTC; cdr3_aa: CASSYGLTGEQYF
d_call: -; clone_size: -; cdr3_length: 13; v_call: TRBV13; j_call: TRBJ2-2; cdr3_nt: TGTGCCAGCCAACTAAGAGAGGCCGGGGAGCTGTTTTTT; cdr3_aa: CASQLREAGELFF
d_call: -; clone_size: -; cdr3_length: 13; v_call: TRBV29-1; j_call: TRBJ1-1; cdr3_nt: TGCAGCTCACCGGGACACCAGAACACTGAAGCTTTCTTT; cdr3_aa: CSSPGHQNTEAFF
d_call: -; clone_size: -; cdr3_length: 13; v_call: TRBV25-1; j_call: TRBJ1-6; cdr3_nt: TGTGCCAGCTCCCTCGGGATTAATTCACCCCTCCACTTT; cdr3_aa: CASSLGINSPLHF
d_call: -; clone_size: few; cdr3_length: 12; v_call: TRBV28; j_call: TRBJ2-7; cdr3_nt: TGTGCCAGCAGTCGTTACAACTACGAGCAGTACTTC; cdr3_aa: CASSRYNYEQYF
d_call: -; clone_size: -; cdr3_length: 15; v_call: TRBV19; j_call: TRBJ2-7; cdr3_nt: TGTGCCAGTACTCCCCGGGGCGGGGGCCTCAACGAGCAGTACTTC; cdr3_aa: CASTPRGGGLNEQYF
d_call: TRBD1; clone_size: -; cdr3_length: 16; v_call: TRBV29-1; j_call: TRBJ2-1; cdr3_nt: TGCAGCGTTGAAGGTGGGACAGGGAGCTCCTACAATGAGCAGTTCTTC; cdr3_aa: CSVEGGTGSSYNEQFF
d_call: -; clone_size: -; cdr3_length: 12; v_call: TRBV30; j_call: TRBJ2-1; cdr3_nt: TGTGCCTGGGGACTCCTCTACAATGAGCAGTTCTTC; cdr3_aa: CAWGLLYNEQFF
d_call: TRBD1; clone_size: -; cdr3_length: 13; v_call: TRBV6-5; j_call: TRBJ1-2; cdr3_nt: TGTGCCAGCGCTTTGACAGGGAACTATGGCTACACCTTC; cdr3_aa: CASALTGNYGYTF
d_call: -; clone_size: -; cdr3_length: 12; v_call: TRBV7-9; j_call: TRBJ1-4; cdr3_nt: TGTTCCAGCGGAGCCCGTAATGAAAAACTGTTTTTT; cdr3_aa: CSSGARNEKLFF
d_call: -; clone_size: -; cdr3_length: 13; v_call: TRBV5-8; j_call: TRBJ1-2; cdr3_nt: TGTGCCAGCAGCGGAGGAGCTAACTATGGCTACACCTTC; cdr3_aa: CASSGGANYGYTF
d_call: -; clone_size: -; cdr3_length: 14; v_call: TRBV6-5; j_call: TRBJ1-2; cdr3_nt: TGTGCCAGCAGTTACTATGGGGGCAACTATGGCTACACCTTC; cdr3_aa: CASSYYGGNYGYTF
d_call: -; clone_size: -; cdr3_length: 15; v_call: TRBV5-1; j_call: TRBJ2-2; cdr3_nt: TGCGCCAGCAGCAGGTCCGGGACACCAACCGGGGAGCTGTTTTTT; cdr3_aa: CASSRSGTPTGELFF
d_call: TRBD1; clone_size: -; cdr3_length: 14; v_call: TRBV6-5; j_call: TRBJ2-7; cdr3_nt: TGTGCCAGCAGTACGACAGGGTTACCCTACGAGCAGTACTTC; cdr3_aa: CASSTTGLPYEQYF
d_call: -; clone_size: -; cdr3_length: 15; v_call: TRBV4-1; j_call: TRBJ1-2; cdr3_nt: TGCGCCAGCAGCCCCTTGGCCGGGAGGGGCTATGGCTACACCTTC; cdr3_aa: CASSPLAGRGYGYTF
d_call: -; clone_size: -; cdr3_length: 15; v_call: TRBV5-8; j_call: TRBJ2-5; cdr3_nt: TGTGCCAGCAGCGCAGGCGTCAGCTTCAGGGAGACCCAGTACTTC; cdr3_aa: CASSAGVSFRETQYF
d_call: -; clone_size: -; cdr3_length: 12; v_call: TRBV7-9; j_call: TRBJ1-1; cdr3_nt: TGTGCCAGCAGCTCCCGTAACACTGAAGCTTTCTTT; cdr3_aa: CASSSRNTEAFF
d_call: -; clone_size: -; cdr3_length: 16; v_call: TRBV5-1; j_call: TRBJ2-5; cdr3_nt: TGCGCCAGCAGCTTGGGGTCAGGGCTGTACCAAGAGACCCAGTACTTC; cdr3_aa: CASSLGSGLYQETQYF